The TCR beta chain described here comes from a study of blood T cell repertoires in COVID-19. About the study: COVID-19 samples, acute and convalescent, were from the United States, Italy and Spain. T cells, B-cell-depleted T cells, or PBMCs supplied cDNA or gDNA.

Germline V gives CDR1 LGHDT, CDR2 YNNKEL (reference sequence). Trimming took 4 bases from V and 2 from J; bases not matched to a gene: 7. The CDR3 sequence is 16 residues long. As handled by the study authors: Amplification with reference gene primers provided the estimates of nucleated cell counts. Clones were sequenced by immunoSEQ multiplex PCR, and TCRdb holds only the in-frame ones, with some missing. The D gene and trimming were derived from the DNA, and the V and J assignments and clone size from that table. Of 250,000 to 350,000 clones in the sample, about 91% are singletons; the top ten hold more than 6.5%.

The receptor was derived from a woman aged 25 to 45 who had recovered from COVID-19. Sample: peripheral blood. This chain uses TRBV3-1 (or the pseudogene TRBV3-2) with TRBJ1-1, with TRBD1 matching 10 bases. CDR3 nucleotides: TGTGCCAGCAGCCGGACAGGGGGTTCTAGTAACACTGAAGCTTTCTTT. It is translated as CASSRTGGSSNTEAFF.